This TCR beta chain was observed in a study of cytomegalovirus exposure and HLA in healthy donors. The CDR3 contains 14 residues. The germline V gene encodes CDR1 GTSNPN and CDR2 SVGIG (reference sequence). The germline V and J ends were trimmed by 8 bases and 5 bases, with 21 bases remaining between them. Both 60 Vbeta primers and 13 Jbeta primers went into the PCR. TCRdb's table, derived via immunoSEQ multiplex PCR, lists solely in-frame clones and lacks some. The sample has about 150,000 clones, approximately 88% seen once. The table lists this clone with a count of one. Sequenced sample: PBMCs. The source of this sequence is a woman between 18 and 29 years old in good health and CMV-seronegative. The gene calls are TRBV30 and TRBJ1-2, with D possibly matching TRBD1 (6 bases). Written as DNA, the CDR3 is TGTGCCGCCGCCGACTACAGGGCCCGGTATGGCTACACCTTC. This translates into CAAADYRARYGYTF.